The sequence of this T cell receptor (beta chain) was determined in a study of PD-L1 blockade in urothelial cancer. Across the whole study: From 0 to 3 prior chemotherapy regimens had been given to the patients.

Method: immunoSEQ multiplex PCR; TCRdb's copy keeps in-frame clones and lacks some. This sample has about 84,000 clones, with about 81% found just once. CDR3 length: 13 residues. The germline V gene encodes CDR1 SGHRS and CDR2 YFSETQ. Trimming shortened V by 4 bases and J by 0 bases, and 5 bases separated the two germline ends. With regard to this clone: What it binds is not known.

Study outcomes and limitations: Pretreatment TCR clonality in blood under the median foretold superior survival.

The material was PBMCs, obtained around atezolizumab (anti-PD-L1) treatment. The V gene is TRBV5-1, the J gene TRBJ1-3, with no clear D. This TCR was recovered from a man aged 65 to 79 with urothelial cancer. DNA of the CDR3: TGCGCCAGCAGCCAGAACTCTGGAAACACCATATATTTT. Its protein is CASSQNSGNTIYF.